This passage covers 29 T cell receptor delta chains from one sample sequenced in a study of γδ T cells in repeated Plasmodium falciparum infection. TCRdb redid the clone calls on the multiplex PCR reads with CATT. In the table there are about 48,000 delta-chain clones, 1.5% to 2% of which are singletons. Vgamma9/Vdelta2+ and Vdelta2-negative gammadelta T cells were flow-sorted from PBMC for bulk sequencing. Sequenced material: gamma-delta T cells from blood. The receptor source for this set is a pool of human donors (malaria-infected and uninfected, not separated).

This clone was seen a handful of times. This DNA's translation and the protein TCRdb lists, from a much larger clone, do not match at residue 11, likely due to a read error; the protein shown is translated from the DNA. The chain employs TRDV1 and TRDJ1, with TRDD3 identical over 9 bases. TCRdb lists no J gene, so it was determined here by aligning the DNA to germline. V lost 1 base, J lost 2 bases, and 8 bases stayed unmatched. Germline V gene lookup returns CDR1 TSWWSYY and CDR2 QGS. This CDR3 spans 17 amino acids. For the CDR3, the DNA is TGTGCTCTTGGGGAACGGCCTCCGGGGGATACAACCGATAAACTCATCTTT. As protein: CALGERPPGDTTDKLIF.

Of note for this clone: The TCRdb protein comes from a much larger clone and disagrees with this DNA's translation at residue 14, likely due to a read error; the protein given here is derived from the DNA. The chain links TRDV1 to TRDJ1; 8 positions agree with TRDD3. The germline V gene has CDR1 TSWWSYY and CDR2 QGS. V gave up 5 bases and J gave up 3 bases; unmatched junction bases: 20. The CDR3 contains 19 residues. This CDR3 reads CALGPRGGGDNGGADKLIF. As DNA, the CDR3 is TGTGCTCTTGGGCCACGTGGCGGGGGGGATAATGGTGGGGCCGATAAACTCATCTTT.

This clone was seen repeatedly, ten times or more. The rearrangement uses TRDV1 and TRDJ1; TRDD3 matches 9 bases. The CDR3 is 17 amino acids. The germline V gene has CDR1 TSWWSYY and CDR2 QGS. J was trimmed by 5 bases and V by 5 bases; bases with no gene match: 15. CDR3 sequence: CALGLRGGYPQADKLIF. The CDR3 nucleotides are TGTGCTCTTGGGCTGCGGGGGGGATACCCTCAGGCAGATAAACTCATCTTT.

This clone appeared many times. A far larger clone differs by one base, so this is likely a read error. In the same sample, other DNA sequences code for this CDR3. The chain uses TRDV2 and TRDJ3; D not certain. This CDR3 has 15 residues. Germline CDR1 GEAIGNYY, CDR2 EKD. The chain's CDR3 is CACDTVGTDTRQMFF. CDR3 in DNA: TGTGCCTGTGACACCGTCGGGACGGACACCCGACAGATGTTCTTC.

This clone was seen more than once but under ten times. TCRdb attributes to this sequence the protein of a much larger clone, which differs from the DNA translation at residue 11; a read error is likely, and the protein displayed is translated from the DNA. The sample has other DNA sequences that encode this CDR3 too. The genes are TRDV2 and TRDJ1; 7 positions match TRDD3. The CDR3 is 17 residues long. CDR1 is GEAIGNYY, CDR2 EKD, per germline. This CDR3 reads CACDPSRTGGSPDKLIF. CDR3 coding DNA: TGTGCTTGTGACCCATCACGCACGGGGGGATCCCCCGATAAACTCATCTTT.

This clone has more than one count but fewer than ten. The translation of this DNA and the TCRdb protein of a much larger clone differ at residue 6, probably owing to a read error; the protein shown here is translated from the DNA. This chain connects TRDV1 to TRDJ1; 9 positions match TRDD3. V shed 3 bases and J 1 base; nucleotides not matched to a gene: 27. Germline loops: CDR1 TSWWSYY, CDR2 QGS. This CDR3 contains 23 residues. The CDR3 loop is CALGDTSFLTRTGGTGPTDKLIF. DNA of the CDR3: TGTGCTCTTGGGGACACCTCATTCCTAACGCGAACTGGGGGAACGGGTCCCACCGATAAACTCATCTTT.

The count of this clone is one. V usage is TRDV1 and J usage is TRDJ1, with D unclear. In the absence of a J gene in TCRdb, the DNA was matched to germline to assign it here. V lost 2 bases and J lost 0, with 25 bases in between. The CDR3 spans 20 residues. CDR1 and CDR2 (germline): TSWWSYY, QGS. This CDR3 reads CALGESEDVADRNYTDKLIF. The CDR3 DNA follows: TGTGCTCTTGGGGAATCTGAGGACGTCGCGGATCGGAATTACACCGATAAACTCATCTTT.

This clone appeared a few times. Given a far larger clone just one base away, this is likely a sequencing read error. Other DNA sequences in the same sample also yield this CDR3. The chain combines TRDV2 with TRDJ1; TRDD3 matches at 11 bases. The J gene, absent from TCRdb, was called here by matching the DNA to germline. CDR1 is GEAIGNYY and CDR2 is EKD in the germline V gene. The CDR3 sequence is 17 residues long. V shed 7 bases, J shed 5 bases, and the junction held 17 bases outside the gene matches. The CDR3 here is CACGLGDIFGSADKLIF. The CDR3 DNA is TGTGCCTGCGGACTGGGGGATATTTTTGGGTCCGCAGATAAACTCATCTTT.

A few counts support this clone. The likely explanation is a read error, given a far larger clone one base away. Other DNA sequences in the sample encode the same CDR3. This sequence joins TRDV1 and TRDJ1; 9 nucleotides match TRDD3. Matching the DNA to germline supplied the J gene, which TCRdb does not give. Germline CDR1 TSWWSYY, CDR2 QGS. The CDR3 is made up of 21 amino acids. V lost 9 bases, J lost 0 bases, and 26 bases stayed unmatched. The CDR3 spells CALGTHYLLGDAPQHTDKLIF. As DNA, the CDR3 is TGTGCTCTCGGGACGCATTATCTGCTGGGGGATGCCCCTCAGCACACCGATAAACTCATCTTT.

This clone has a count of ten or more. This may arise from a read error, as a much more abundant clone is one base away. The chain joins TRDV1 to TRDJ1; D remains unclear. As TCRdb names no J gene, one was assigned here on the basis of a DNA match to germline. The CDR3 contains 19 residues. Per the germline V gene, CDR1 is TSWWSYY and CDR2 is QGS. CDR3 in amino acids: CALVELESSRSFITDKLIF. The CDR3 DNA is TGTGCTCTTGTGGAACTAGAGTCGTCCCGGTCCTTTATTACCGATAAACTCATCTTT.

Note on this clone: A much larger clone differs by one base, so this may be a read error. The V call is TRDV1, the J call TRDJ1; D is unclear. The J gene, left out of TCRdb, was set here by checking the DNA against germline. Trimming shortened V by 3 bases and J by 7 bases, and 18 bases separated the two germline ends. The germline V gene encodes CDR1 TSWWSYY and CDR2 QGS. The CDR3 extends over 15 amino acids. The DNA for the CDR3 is TGTGCTCTTGGGGACCCCGGTCTCCCGACTACTAAACTCATCTTT. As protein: CALGDPGLPTTKLIF.

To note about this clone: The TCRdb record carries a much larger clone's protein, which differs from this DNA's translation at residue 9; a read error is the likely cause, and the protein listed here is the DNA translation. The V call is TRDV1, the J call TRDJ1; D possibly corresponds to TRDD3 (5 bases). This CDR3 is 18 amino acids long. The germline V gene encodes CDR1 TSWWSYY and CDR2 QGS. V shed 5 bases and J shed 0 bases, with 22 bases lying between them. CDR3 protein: CALGLRRGEYLYTDKLIF. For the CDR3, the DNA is TGTGCTCTTGGGCTCAGGAGAGGGGAATACTTGTACACCGATAAACTCATCTTT.

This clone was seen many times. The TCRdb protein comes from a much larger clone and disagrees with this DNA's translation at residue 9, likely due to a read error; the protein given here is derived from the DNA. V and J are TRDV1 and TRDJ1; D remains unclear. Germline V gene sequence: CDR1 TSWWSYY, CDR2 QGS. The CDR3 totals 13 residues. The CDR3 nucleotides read TGTGCTCTTGGGGCCCTAACCACCGGTAAACTCATCTTT. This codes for CALGALTTGKLIF.

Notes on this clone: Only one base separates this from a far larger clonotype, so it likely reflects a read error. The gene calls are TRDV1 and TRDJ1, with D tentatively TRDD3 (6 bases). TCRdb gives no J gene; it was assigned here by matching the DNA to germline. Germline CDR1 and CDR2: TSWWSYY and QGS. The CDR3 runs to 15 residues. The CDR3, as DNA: TGTGCCCTTGGGGGGGACCCCGATCCTGCCGATAAACTCATCTTT. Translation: CALGGDPDPADKLIF.

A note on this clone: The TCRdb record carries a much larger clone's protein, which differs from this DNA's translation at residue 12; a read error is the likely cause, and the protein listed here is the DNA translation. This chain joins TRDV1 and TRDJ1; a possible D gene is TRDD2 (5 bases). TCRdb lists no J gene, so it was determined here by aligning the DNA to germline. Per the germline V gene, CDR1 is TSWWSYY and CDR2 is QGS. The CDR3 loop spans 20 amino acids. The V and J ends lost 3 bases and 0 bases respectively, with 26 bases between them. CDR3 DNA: TGTGCTCTTGGGGATCACACAATCTTTCCTCGCGTAACGAACACCGATAAACTCATCTTT. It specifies CALGDHTIFPRVTNTDKLIF.

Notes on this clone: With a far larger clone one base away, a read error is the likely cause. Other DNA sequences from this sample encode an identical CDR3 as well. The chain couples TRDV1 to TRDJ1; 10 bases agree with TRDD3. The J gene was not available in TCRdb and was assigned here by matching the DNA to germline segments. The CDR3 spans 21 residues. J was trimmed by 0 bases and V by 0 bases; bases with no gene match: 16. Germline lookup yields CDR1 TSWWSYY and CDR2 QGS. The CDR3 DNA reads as TGTGCTCTTGGGGAACTACTGGGGGCTAATAGTACTGGGGGATACACCGATAAACTCATCTTT. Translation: CALGELLGANSTGGYTDKLIF.

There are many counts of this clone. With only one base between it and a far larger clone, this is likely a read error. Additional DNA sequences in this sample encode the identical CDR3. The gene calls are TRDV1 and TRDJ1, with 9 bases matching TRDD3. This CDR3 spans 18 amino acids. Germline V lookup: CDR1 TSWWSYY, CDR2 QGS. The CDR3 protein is CALGLRRGGYLYTDKLIF. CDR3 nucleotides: TGTGCCCTTGGGCTCAGGAGAGGGGGATACTTGTACACCGATAAACTCATCTTT.

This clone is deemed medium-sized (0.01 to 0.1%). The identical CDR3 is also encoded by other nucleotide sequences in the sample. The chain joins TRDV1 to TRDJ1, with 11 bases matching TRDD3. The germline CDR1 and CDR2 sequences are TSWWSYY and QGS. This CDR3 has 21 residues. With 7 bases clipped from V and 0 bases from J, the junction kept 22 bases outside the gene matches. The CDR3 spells CALERVWGIQARGAYTDKLIF. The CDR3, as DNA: TGTGCTCTTGAACGAGTCTGGGGGATACAGGCCCGAGGGGCTTACACCGATAAACTCATCTTT.

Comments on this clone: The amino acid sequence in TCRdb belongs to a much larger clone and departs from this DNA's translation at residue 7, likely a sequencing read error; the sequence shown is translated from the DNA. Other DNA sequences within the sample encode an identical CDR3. The CDR3 nucleotides read TGTGCTCTTGGAGAGCCTTTGCCTCCTTACACCGATAAACTCATCTTT. It translates to CALGEPLPPYTDKLIF. This sequence joins TRDV1 and TRDJ1, with D uncertain. CDR1 is TSWWSYY, CDR2 QGS, per germline. This CDR3 has 16 residues. With 6 bases removed from V and 0 bases from J, the gap between germline ends came to 17 bases.

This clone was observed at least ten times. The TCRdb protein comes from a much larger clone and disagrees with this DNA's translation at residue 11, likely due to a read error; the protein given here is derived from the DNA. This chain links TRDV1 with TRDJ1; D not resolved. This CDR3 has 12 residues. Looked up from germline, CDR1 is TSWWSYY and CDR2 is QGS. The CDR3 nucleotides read TGTGCTCTTGGGGAATTGCGGTATAAACTCACCTTT. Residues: CALGELRYKLTF.

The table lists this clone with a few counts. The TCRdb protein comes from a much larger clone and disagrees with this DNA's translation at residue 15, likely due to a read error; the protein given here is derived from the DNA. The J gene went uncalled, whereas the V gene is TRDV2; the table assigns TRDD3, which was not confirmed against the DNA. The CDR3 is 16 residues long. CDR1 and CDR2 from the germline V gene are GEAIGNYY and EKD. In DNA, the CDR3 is TGTGCCTGTGACCACTTGGGGGATACCCTTCGTAGTAAACTCACCTTT. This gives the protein CACDHLGDTLRSKLTF.

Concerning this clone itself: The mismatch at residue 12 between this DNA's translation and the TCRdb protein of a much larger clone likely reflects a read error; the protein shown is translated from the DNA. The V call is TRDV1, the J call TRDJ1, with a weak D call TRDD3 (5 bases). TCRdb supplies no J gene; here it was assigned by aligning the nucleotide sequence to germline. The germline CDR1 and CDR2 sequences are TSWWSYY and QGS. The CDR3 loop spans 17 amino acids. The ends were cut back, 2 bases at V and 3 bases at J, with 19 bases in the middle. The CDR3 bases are TGTGCTCTTGGGGAAGCTTACGATCCCTGGGTGGCCGATAAACTCATCTTT. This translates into CALGEAYDPWVADKLIF.

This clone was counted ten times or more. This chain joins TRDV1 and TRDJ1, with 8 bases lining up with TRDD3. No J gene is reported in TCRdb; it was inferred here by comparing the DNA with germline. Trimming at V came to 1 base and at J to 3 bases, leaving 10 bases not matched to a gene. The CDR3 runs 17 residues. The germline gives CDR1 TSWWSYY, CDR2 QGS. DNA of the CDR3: TGTGCTCTTGGGGAACCACCCCGGGATACGAGCTCCGATAAACTCATCTTT. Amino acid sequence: CALGEPPRDTSSDKLIF.

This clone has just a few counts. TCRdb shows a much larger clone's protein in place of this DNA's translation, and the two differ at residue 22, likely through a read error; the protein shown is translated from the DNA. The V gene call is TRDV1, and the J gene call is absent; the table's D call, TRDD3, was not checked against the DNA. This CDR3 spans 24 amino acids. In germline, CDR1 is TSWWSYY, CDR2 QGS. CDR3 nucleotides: TGTGCTCTTGGGGCACCCCTGTTGCCCCTACTCGGGGGCGTACTGGGAGGATACACCGATAAACCCATCTTT. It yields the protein CALGAPLLPLLGGVLGGYTDKPIF.

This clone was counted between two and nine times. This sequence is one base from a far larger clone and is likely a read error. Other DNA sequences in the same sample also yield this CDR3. The CDR3 DNA follows: TGTGCTCTTGGGGAGAGAATTACCTACATTGGGGGATCTCCTAATAAACTCATCTTT. This gives the protein CALGERITYIGGSPNKLIF. This chain joins TRDV1 and TRDJ1; TRDD3 agrees at 8 bases. The J gene, absent from TCRdb, was called here by matching the DNA to germline. From germline, CDR1 is TSWWSYY and CDR2 QGS. The ends lost 3 bases at V and 6 bases at J; junction bases unmatched: 21. The CDR3 has 19 residues.

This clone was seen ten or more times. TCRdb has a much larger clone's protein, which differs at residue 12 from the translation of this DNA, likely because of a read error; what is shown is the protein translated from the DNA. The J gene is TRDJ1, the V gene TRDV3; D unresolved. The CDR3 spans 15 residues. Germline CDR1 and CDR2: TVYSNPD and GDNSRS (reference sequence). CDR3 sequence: CASTLHFAVTDELIF. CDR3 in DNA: TGTGCCTCAACGCTCCACTTCGCGGTGACCGATGAACTCATCTTT.

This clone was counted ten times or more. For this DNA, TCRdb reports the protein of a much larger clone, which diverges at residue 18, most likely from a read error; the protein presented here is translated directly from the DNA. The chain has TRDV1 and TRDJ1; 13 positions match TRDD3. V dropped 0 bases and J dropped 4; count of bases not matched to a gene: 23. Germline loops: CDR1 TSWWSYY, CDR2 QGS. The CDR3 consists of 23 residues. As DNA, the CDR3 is TGTGCTCTTGGGGAACTTTACTACGGGTCCCTACTGGGGGATACGGGGGGTGGCGATAAACTCATCTTT. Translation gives CALGELYYGSLLGDTGGGDKLIF.

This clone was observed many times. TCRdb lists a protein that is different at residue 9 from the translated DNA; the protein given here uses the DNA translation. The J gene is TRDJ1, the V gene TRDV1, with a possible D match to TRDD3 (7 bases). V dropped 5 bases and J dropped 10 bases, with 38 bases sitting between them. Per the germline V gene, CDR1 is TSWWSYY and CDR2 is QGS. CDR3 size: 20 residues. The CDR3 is CALGTDLPAFTGVATAGLIF. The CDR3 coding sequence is TGTGCTCTTGGGACTGATCTTCCTGCTTTTACTGGGGTTGCCACCGCAGGACTCATCTTT.

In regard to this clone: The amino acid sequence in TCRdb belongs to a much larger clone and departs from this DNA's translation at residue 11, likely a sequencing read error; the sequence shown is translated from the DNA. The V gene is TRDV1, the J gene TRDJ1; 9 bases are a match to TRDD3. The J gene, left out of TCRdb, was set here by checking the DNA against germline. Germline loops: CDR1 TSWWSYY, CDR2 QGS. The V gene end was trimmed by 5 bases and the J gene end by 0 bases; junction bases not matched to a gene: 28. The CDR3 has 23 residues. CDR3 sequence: CALGNGIDQTRGYAFSYTDKLIF. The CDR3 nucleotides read TGTGCTCTTGGGAACGGAATAGACCAAACTAGGGGATACGCGTTTTCGTACACCGATAAACTCATCTTT.